Sequencing of this TCR beta chain was carried out in a study of beta chain features in type 1 diabetes. Germline V gene sequence: CDR1 MGHRA, CDR2 YSYEKL. There are 14 residues in the CDR3. Between the trimmed V and J ends, which lost 1 base and 7 bases, there was a span of 13 bases. This clone turned up a few times. The target antigen is unknown. Expressed TCRB transcripts were sequenced because the entire RNA isolate underwent reverse transcription. Assay used: immunoSEQ multiplex PCR; TCRdb lists only in-frame clones, some missing. The data hold 860,000 or so clones, with roughly 16% observed a single time. There was one heparinised blood draw per donor, averaging approximately 120 mL. The study's findings and limits: Patients showed naive, central memory and Treg TCRB repertoires that appeared more similar than those of healthy donors. Reduced insertions and increased deletions marked VDJ junctions in type 1 diabetes patients.

The sequenced material came from naive CD4+ T cells from blood. This receptor was identified in a woman between 18 and 30 years old in good health. V gene TRBV4-1 combines with J gene TRBJ1-2; weak D call: TRBD1 (6 bases). The CDR3 here is CASSQAQGQGGYTF. The CDR3 bases are TGCGCCAGCAGCCAAGCTCAGGGACAAGGTGGCTACACCTTC.